Each of the 21 T cell receptor beta chains below was sequenced from the same sample in a study of identical twins. TCRdb reprocessed the 5' RACE reads via MiXCR and lists one record per CDR3 protein. The sample comprises a few hundred thousand distinct CDR3 sequences, 9% to 10% of which are singletons, and roughly 3% rests with the top ten. These records were also assigned to another study, of yellow fever vaccine responses in identical twins.

Sequencing was performed on PBMCs. Receptor source: a woman aged 18-35 years in good health.

The chain employs TRBV4-3 and TRBJ2-7, with unresolved D. Trimming pared 4 bases from V and 0 bases from J, leaving 7 bases between. Germline CDR1 is LGHNA and CDR2 is YSLEER. This CDR3 is built from 13 residues. For the CDR3, the DNA is TGCGCCAGCAGCCCTTTTCTCTCCTACGAGCAGTACTTC. It is translated as CASSPFLSYEQYF.

This clonotype was counted a few times. The genes are TRBV27 and TRBJ2-1, with 15 bases lining up with TRBD2. The CDR3 contains 17 residues. The V gene's germline CDR1 is MNHEY and CDR2 SMNVEV (reference sequence). Trimming cost V 4 bases and J 9 bases; bases outside gene matches: 10. Written as DNA, the CDR3 is TGTGCCAGCAGTTCCCTCCCCGGACTAGCGGGAGGGAGTGAGCAGTTCTTC. The encoded protein is CASSSLPGLAGGSEQFF.

This clonotype occurred a few times. CDR3 bases: TGTGCCACCAGCAGAGATAGGACATCAGATGAGCAGTTCTTC. Protein: CATSRDRTSDEQFF. This chain joins TRBV15 and TRBJ2-1, with a weak D call TRBD1 (5 bases). This CDR3 comprises 14 residues. The V gene's germline CDR1 is LNHNV and CDR2 YYDKDF (reference sequence). Trimming removed 0 bases from V and 8 bases from J, with 11 bases in between.

This clonotype was picked up a small number of times. The gene calls are TRBV3-1 and TRBJ2-7; 11 bases line up with TRBD1. Per the germline V gene, CDR1 is LGHDT and CDR2 is YNNKEL (reference sequence). Trimming took 0 bases from V and 5 from J; bases not matched to a gene: 3. This CDR3 is built from 15 residues. The CDR3 DNA sequence: TGTGCCAGCAGCCAAGATTGGACAGGGGGCGACGAGCAGTACTTC. Encoded protein: CASSQDWTGGDEQYF.

This clonotype was picked up a small number of times. The chain has TRBV6-1 and TRBJ2-5; 9 bases are a match to TRBD2. The CDR3 loop spans 19 amino acids. Trimming cost V 4 bases and J 7 bases; bases outside gene matches: 22. From germline, CDR1 is MNHNS and CDR2 SASEGT. CDR3 DNA sequence: TGTGCCAGCAGTGGTGTTATAGCGGGAGATACGGCGTGGAAGAGGACCCAGTACTTC. Translated: CASSGVIAGDTAWKRTQYF.

This clonotype was seen a few times. The chain links TRBV27 to TRBJ1-2, with TRBD1 matching 8 bases. The V gene end was trimmed by 5 bases and the J gene end by 2 bases; junction bases not matched to a gene: 10. This CDR3 spans 16 amino acids. The germline V gene encodes CDR1 MNHEY and CDR2 SMNVEV (reference sequence). The CDR3 DNA follows: TGTGCCAGCAGTGACTTGGGGACAGGCTCAAACTATGGCTACACCTTC. Its protein product is CASSDLGTGSNYGYTF.

Many counts were recorded for this clonotype. V usage is TRBV7-2 and J usage is TRBJ2-3; 10 bases align to TRBD2. With V trimmed by 5 bases and J by 4 bases, 9 bases remained unmatched. The CDR3 totals 16 residues. The germline V gene encodes CDR1 SGHTA and CDR2 FQGNSA. CDR3 DNA sequence: TGTGCCAGCAGCCTTGGACCGGGACTAGCGCCAGATACGCAGTATTTT. Protein: CASSLGPGLAPDTQYF.

This clonotype was detected only a few times. The chain uses TRBV24-1 and TRBJ2-6; tentatively, D is TRBD1 (5 bases). This CDR3 contains 15 residues. Trimming removed 5 bases at V and 3 bases at J, with 10 bases between. Germline V gene lookup returns CDR1 KGHDR and CDR2 SFDVKD. The CDR3 protein is CATSGQFDGANVLTF. In DNA, the CDR3 is TGTGCCACCAGTGGACAGTTTGATGGGGCCAACGTCCTGACTTTC.

This clonotype turned up a few times. This chain uses TRBV15 with TRBJ2-1; TRBD2 matches at 11 bases. The CDR3 contains 17 residues. J was trimmed by 8 bases and V by 4 bases; bases with no gene match: 13. CDR1 is LNHNV and CDR2 is YYDKDF in the germline V gene (reference sequence). The CDR3 loop reads CATSNSRTSGSRYEQFF. The DNA for the CDR3 is TGTGCCACCAGCAATTCCAGAACTAGCGGGAGTAGGTATGAGCAGTTCTTC.

This chain joins TRBV29-1 and TRBJ2-7; 7 nucleotides match TRBD1. V trimming: 4 bases; J trimming: 3 bases; junction bases outside the gene matches: 6. Germline CDR1 and CDR2: SQVTM and ANQGSEA. The CDR3 runs to 13 residues. The CDR3 reads CSVVGTEIYEQYF. The DNA of the CDR3 is TGCAGCGTTGTCGGGACAGAGATCTACGAGCAGTACTTC.

The table lists this clonotype with a few counts. The chain carries TRBV12-3 or TRBV12-4 and TRBJ2-6; TRBD1 matches at 10 bases. This CDR3 has 18 amino acids. V shed 2 bases and J 4 bases; nucleotides not matched to a gene: 8. This CDR3 is CASSLLVGTGEGANVLTF. Written as DNA, the CDR3 is TGTGCCAGCAGTTTATTAGTGGGGACAGGGGAAGGGGCCAACGTCCTGACTTTC.

This clonotype was seen more than once but under ten times. The genes are TRBV20-1 and TRBJ2-3, with 12 nucleotides matching TRBD2. J was trimmed by 3 bases and V by 6 bases; bases with no gene match: 10. Germline CDR1 reads DFQATT; CDR2 reads SNEGSKA (reference sequence). This CDR3 has 16 amino acids. CDR3 nucleotides: TGCAGTGCAAGAAAACTGACTAGCGGGAGAACAGATACGCAGTATTTT. Translation gives CSARKLTSGRTDTQYF.

This chain connects TRBV27 to TRBJ2-7; weak D call: TRBD2 (6 bases). Deletions cut 1 base from V and 2 bases from J, with 12 bases between. CDR3 length equals 15 residues. Germline V gives CDR1 MNHEY, CDR2 SMNVEV (reference sequence). The CDR3 region is CASSLFYGGAYEQYF. CDR3 in DNA: TGTGCCAGCAGTTTATTTTACGGGGGAGCCTACGAGCAGTACTTC.

This clonotype has at least ten counts. The chain combines TRBV12-3 or TRBV12-4 with TRBJ2-5; 10 bases fit TRBD2. The CDR3 covers 14 residues. V trimming: 4 bases; J trimming: 4 bases; junction bases outside the gene matches: 3. CDR3 region: CASSSSSGGETQYF. CDR3 in DNA: TGTGCCAGCAGTTCCTCTAGCGGGGGAGAGACCCAGTACTTC.

This clonotype was seen a handful of times. The chain links TRBV18 to TRBJ2-7, with TRBD2 identical over 9 bases. This CDR3 has 16 residues. The ends lost 5 bases at V and 3 bases at J; junction bases unmatched: 11. The germline CDR1 and CDR2 sequences are KGHSH and LQKENI. The CDR3: CASSSGLAGEVYEQYF. CDR3 DNA: TGTGCCAGCTCATCCGGGTTAGCGGGAGAAGTCTACGAGCAGTACTTC.

This clonotype has more than one count but fewer than ten. The gene calls are TRBV19 and TRBJ2-1, with TRBD2 as a possible D gene (5 bases). From germline, CDR1 is LNHDA and CDR2 SQIVND (reference sequence). This CDR3 is built from 15 residues. Between the trimmed V and J ends, which lost 1 base and 3 bases, there was a span of 10 bases. The CDR3 reads CASSIGWTDYNEQFF. The CDR3 coding sequence is TGTGCCAGTAGTATAGGATGGACTGACTACAATGAGCAGTTCTTC.

This clonotype was seen more than once but under ten times. This chain links TRBV5-1 with TRBJ1-2; 11 bases map to TRBD1. J was trimmed by 4 bases and V by 4 bases; bases with no gene match: 6. Looked up from germline, CDR1 is SGHRS and CDR2 is YFSETQ. This CDR3 has 15 residues. In DNA, the CDR3 is TGCGCCAGCAGCGGGAGGACAGGGGGCTCCTATGGCTACACCTTC. It translates to CASSGRTGGSYGYTF. Based on the CDR3 plus reference TRBV5-1 and TRBJ1-2, the full variable domain is KAGVTQTPRYLIKTRGQQVTLSCSPISGHRSVSWYQQTPGQGLQFLFEYFSETQRNKGNFPGRFSGRQFSNSRSEMNVSTLELGDSALYLCASSGRTGGSYGYTFGSGTRLTVV.

This clonotype came up once. The chain recombines TRBV25-1 with TRBJ2-6, with 12 bases identical to TRBD1. This CDR3 is built from 18 residues. The germline CDR1 and CDR2 sequences are MGHDK and SYGVNS. V shed 8 bases, J shed 4 bases, and the junction held 12 bases outside the gene matches. The CDR3 is CASGVGTGGSAGANVLTF. In DNA, the CDR3 is TGTGCCAGCGGTGTGGGGACAGGGGGCTCCGCGGGGGCCAACGTCCTGACTTTC. Drawing the rest from reference TRBV25-1 and TRBJ2-6, the complete variable domain is EADIYQTPRYLVIGTGKKITLECSQTMGHDKMYWYQQDPGMELHLIHYSYGVNSTEKGDLSSESTVSRIRTEHFPLTLESARPSHTSQYLCASGVGTGGSAGANVLTFGAGSRLTVL.

The chain couples TRBV30 to TRBJ1-1; D is unclear. Trimming stripped 4 bases from V and 6 bases from J, with 6 bases between. This CDR3 spans 10 amino acids. In germline, CDR1 is GTSNPN, CDR2 SVGIG (reference sequence). The DNA of the CDR3 is TGTGCCTGGATTACATCTGAAGCTTTCTTT. This gives the protein CAWITSEAFF.

This clonotype was seen a few times. The chain joins TRBV7-9 to TRBJ2-1, with TRBD2 identical over 7 bases. CDR1 and CDR2 from the germline V gene are SEHNR and FQNEAQ (reference sequence). The CDR3 is made up of 15 amino acids. Trimming took 9 bases from V and 5 from J; bases not matched to a gene: 13. The CDR3 is CASRVLGLNNNEQFF. The CDR3 DNA sequence: TGTGCCAGTAGAGTGTTGGGACTAAACAACAATGAGCAGTTCTTC.

This clonotype was found many times. The CDR3 loop is CASSPRLVDEQFF. As DNA, the CDR3 is TGCGCCAGCAGCCCCCGATTGGTTGATGAGCAGTTCTTC. The chain carries TRBV4-3 and TRBJ2-1; D is uncertain. V was cut by 4 bases and J by 8 bases, with 12 bases left in between. The germline CDR1 and CDR2 sequences are LGHNA and YSLEER. CDR3 length: 13 amino acids.